This is a list of T cell receptor beta chains from one sample in a study of T cells in Graves' hyperthyroidism and ophthalmopathy. A single record per CDR3 protein comes from TCRdb applying MiXCR to the multiplex PCR reads. Among 500,000 to 650,000 distinct CDR3 sequences, 15% to 20% were seen once, and the ten largest hold 47%. The sequenced sample consisted of blood. The receptors derive from a man aged 35 to 55 with Graves' ophthalmopathy. CDR3s include the opening cysteine and the closing phenylalanine or tryptophan. The D gene is left open where the match is weak. Rows give clone size only sometimes, using once, few, many, or a class for an expanded clone.

clone_size j_call d_call v_call cdr3_aa cdr3_nt
few TRBJ2-2 TRBD2 TRBV7-2 CASSAERLAENTGELFF TGTGCCAGCAGCGCAGAGAGACTAGCGGAGAACACCGGGGAGCTGTTTTTT
- TRBJ2-7 - TRBV27 CASPQGSCSYEQYF TGTGCCAGCCCCCAAGGCTCCTGCTCCTACGAGCAGTACTTC
- TRBJ2-7 TRBD1 TRBV7-9 CASSLGGTGGSKQYF TGTGCCAGCAGCTTGGGGGGGACAGGGGGCAGTAAGCAGTACTTC
few TRBJ1-1 - TRBV4-1 CASSQGDRWNTEAFF TGCGCCAGCAGCCAAGGAGACAGGTGGAACACTGAAGCTTTCTTT
few TRBJ1-2 - TRBV20-1 CSARDGGRENYGYTF TGCAGTGCTAGAGATGGGGGCAGGGAAAACTATGGCTACACCTTC
- TRBJ2-7 - TRBV10-2 CASSESAGSYEQYF TGCGCCAGCAGTGAGTCAGCGGGCTCCTACGAGCAGTACTTC
- TRBJ2-2 TRBD2 TRBV12-3/TRBV12-4 CASSSRRTSGGALTGELFF TGTGCCAGCAGTTCCCGTAGGACTAGCGGGGGGGCCTTAACCGGGGAGCTGTTTTTT
many TRBJ1-1 - TRBV12-3/TRBV12-4 CASSFVGARTEAFF TGTGCCAGCAGTTTTGTGGGGGCGCGGACTGAAGCTTTCTTT
many TRBJ2-7 - TRBV3-1 CAPGVGSDEQYF TGTGCCCCAGGGGTAGGGTCCGACGAGCAGTACTTC
- TRBJ1-2 - TRBV20-1 CSAPDSSYGYTF TGCAGTGCGCCTGACAGCTCCTATGGCTACACCTTC
- TRBJ2-5 TRBD1 TRBV29-1 CSVRQGFGETQYF TGCAGCGTAAGACAGGGATTTGGAGAGACCCAGTACTTC
many TRBJ1-1 - TRBV12-3/TRBV12-4 CASSPDGYTEAFF TGTGCCAGCAGCCCAGATGGTTACACTGAAGCTTTCTTT
many TRBJ2-2 - TRBV7-3 CASSFSPGRSMAGELFF TGTGCCAGCAGCTTTTCCCCGGGCAGGAGTATGGCCGGGGAGCTGTTTTTT
- TRBJ2-2 TRBD2 TRBV9 CASSERTSGTGELFF TGTGCCAGCAGCGAACGGACTAGCGGGACCGGGGAGCTGTTTTTT
few TRBJ2-2 - TRBV30 CAWSVAGHRVGLAGELFF TGTGCCTGGAGTGTAGCGGGACATCGGGTAGGGTTGGCCGGGGAGCTGTTTTTT
many TRBJ1-1 - TRBV28 CASSLGQRKNTEAFF TGTGCCAGCAGTTTGGGGCAGCGAAAAAACACTGAAGCTTTCTTT
few TRBJ2-3 TRBD1 TRBV20-1 CSARVFGTGPTDTQYF TGCAGTGCTAGGGTGTTTGGGACAGGGCCCACAGATACGCAGTATTTT
many TRBJ1-3 - TRBV18 CASSLGTDSGNTIYF TGTGCCAGCTCCCTCGGGACCGACTCTGGAAACACCATATATTTT
- TRBJ2-5 TRBD1 TRBV10-3 CAISESRGRQGVETQYF TGTGCCATCAGTGAGTCCCGAGGCCGACAGGGGGTGGAGACCCAGTACTTC
many TRBJ2-7 - TRBV4-1 CASSQSRGPAYEQYF TGCGCCAGCAGCCAATCTCGGGGTCCTGCCTACGAGCAGTACTTC
many TRBJ1-4 - TRBV27 CASSPRTAREKLFF TGTGCCAGCAGTCCACGGACAGCGAGAGAAAAACTGTTTTTT
many TRBJ2-7 - TRBV28 CASSLTGTYEQYF TGTGCCAGCAGTTTAACAGGCACCTACGAGCAGTACTTC